This T cell receptor (beta chain) was sequenced during a study of T cells in Graves' hyperthyroidism and ophthalmopathy. The CDR3 totals 15 residues. Germline loops: CDR1 SGHTS, CDR2 YDEGEE. V was pared by 2 bases and J by 0 bases, with 10 bases between. TCR beta CDR3 region amplification was performed from RNA transcripts. TCR CDR3 underwent first-round RT-PCR with the HTBI primer set. Via MiXCR, TCRdb re-called the multiplex PCR reads, giving one row per CDR3 protein. The data show roughly 350,000 distinct CDR3 sequences, roughly 15% seen once. Any patient presenting with uncontrolled infection, other autoimmune disease, pregnancy or lactation was left out. This clonotype showed up many times.

The sample consisted of blood. The chain has TRBV5-8 and TRBJ2-3, with D unresolved. This clonotype was obtained from a woman in her thirties with Graves' ophthalmopathy. The CDR3 protein is CASSFPPRSTDTQYF. As DNA, the CDR3 is TGTGCCAGCAGCTTCCCGCCGCGGAGCACAGATACGCAGTATTTT.